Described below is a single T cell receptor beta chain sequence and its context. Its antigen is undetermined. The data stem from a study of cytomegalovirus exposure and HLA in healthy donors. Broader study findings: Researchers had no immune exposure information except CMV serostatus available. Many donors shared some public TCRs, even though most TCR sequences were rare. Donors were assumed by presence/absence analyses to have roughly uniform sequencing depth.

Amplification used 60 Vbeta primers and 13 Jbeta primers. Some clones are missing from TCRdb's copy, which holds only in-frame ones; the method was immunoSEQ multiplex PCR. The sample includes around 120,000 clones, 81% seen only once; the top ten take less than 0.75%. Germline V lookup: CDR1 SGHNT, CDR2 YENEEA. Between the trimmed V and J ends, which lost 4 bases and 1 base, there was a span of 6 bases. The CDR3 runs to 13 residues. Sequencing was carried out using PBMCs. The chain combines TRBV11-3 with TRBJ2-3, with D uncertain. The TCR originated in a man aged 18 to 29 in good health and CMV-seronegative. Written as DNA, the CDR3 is TGTGCCAGCAGCTCGGGTCGCACAGATACGCAGTATTTT. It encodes CASSSGRTDTQYF. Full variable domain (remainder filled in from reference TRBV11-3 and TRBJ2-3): EAGVVQSPRYKIIEKKQPVAFWCNPISGHNTLYWYLQNLGQGPELLIRYENEEAVDDSQLPKDRFSAERLKGVDSTLKIQPAELGDSAVYLCASSSGRTDTQYFGPGTRLTVL.